A selection of T cell receptor beta chains follows, all from one sample in a study of blood T cell repertoires in COVID-19. This table comes from immunoSEQ multiplex PCR, and its TCRdb copy is limited to in-frame clones, with some not included. The table lists more than 120,000 clones, 87% of them singletons. Sequencing was carried out using peripheral blood. Every receptor here comes from a woman aged 45-59 years with active or convalescent COVID-19. The conserved cysteine and the conserved F or W are not part of the CDR3 here.

TRBV18 | ASSPRLRDRNTGELF
TRBV15 | ATSRVRGGVGYT
TRBV9 | ASSVEMRNTEAF
TRBV24-1 | ATSDGRANGYT
TRBV28 | ASGSGVQPQH
TRBV7-7 | ASSQSGGNTGELF
TRBV6-5 | ASSRTGVTGNTIY
TRBV13 | ASRGSHYYGYT
TRBV11-2 | ASSQTVSGPQH
TRBV18 | ASSPPRGSTSTDTQY
TRBV27 | ASSLGSWEKLF
TRBV5-4 | ASSPGGASYNEQF
TRBV24-1 | ATSSSNAGDTQY
TRBV5-1 | ASSLGQALETQY
TRBV28 | ASSLSGYQPQH
TRBV2 | ASSSQGSNEQF
TRBV5-6 | ASSLGGPGQWVYEQY
TRBV7-2 | ASSLRRVPEQY
TRBV5-1 | ASSGGTSGNEQF
TRBV6-4 | ASSDSQGDTQY
TRBV18 | ASSTYTDRATGELF
TRBV6-2/TRBV6-3 | ASSYSYQSNTEAF
TRBV27 | ASSFGRGYTGELF
TRBV7-3 | ASSFGTGGYTEAF
TRBV7-3 | ASSSGLAGGPGTDTQY
TRBV27 | ASRLQGYGYT
TRBV4-3 | ASSQVGTGAHTQY
TRBV11-2 | ASSPESHRPGANVLT
TRBV19 | ASTTDSPSEKLF
TRBV9 | ASSVEGRTGYSSYNEQF
TRBV23-1 | ASSRPWRGGVWEQY
TRBV4-2 | ASSLGTSATYEQY
TRBV9 | ASSVTGDIDTQY
TRBV3-1/TRBV3-2 | ASSQEGNQPQH
TRBV28 | ASSLYRGMGEQY
TRBV11-2 | ASSLGVRGSDTQY
TRBV27 | ASSFRGIQETQY
TRBV4-3 | ASSPRAGGLEAF
TRBV7-3 | ASSPGQSTGELF
TRBV28 | ASSRTSGTYEQY
TRBV11-2 | ASSLAVFRGGHGALF
TRBV11-1 | ASSLGRDRVSYEQY
TRBV19 | ASSISGGGNQPQH
TRBV5-5 | ASSLSDRPYEQY
TRBV30 | AWSVGGRAYGYT
TRBV7-9 | ASSLASSYQETQY
TRBV2 | ASENTGPSTDTQY
TRBV5-1 | ASSPGQRAITNTGELF